What follows are 4 T cell receptor beta chains derived from one specimen sequenced in a study of CD8 T cells in ankylosing spondylitis. Study-level results: It appeared that ankylosing spondylitis blood was characterized by a TCR beta motif of eight highly homologous variants.

Their recognized antigens are unknown. TCRdb analysed the 5' RACE reads with MiXCR anew, one entry per CDR3 protein. The repertoire holds fewer than 500,000 distinct CDR3 sequences, with about 25% as singletons. Sequencing was done on a sample of blood, either unsorted or a sorted T cell fraction (not recorded which). The source is a male donor with ankylosing spondylitis.

The CDR3 nucleotides are TGCGCCAGCAGCTTAAGTTTCTCTGGGGTAGGAGCTAACTATGGCTACACCTTC. Translation: CASSLSFSGVGANYGYTF. The gene calls are TRBV5-1 and TRBJ1-2, with D unresolved. With 2 bases removed from V and 0 bases from J, the gap between germline ends came to 20 bases. The germline V gene encodes CDR1 SGHRS and CDR2 YFSETQ. The CDR3 has 18 amino acids.

This clonotype was counted a few times. This sequence joins TRBV7-7 and TRBJ2-2, with 8 bases fitting TRBD1. The V and J ends lost 4 bases and 4 bases, in that order; junction bases with no gene match: 8. This CDR3 contains 16 residues. In germline, CDR1 is SSHAT, CDR2 FNYEAQ (reference sequence). CDR3 sequence reads: CASSSSGGGGTGELFF. In DNA form, the CDR3 reads TGTGCCAGCAGCTCTTCAGGGGGCGGCGGCACCGGGGAGCTGTTTTTT.

Only a few counts were recorded for this clonotype. This rearrangement joins TRBV7-6 to TRBJ2-7; D is ambiguous. The CDR3 spans 15 residues. From germline, CDR1 is SGHVS and CDR2 FNYEAQ. Trimming stripped 5 bases from V and 4 bases from J, with 18 bases between. The chain's CDR3 is CASSPFSGVGYEQYF. CDR3 sequence (DNA): TGTGCCAGCAGCCCCTTTTCTGGTGTCGGTTACGAGCAGTACTTC. The whole variable domain, remainder taken from reference TRBV7-6 and TRBJ2-7, is GAGVSQSPRYKVTKRGQDVALRCDPISGHVSLYWYRQALGQGPEFLTYFNYEAQQDKSGLPNDRFSAERPEGSISTLTIQRTEQRDSAMYRCASSPFSGVGYEQYFGPGTRLTVT.

The chain carries TRBV2 and TRBJ2-1, with 13 nucleotides matching TRBD2. Germline assignment: CDR1 SNHLY and CDR2 FYNNEI. CDR3 length: 15 residues. The trim removed 7 bases at V and 3 bases at J, leaving 3 bases unmatched. The CDR3: CASTRLAGGYNEQFF. CDR3 sequence (DNA): TGTGCCAGCACCAGACTAGCGGGAGGCTACAATGAGCAGTTCTTC.